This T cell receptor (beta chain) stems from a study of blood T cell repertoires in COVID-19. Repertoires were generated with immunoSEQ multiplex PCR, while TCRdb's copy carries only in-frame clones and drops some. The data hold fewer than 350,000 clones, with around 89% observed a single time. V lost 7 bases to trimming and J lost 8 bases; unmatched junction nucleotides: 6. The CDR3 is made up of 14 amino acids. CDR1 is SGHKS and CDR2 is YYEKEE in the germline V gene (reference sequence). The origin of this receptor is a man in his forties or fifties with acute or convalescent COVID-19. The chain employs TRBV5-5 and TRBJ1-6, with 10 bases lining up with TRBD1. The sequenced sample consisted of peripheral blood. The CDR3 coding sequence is TGTGCCAGCGACCCCGGGACAGGGGATTCACCCCTCCACTTT. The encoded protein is CASDPGTGDSPLHF.